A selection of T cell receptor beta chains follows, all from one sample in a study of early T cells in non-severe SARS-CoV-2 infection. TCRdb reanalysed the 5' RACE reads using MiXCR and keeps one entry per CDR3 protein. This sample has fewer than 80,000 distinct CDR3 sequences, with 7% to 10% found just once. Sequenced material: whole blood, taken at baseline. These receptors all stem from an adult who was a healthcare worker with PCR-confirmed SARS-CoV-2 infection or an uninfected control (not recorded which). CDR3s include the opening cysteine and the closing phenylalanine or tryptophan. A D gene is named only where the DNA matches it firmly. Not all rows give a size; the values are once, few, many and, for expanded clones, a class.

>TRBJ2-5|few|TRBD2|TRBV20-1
TGCAGTGCTAGGCTAGCGGGCGAAGAGACCCAGTACTTC
CSARLAGEETQYF
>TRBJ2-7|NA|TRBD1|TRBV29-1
TGCAGCGTTGAAGGGGACAGGGCCTACGAGCAGTACTTC
CSVEGDRAYEQYF
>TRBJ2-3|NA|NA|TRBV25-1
TGTGCCAGCAGTGAATTGGGGCGATATACGCAGTATTTT
CASSELGRYTQYF
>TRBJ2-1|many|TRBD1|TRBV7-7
TGTGCTAGCAGCTCTCGGGACAGAGAAGAGCAGTTCTTC
CASSSRDREEQFF
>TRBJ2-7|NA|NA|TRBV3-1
TGTGCCAGCAGCCAAGCAGGGCCCGGTGGCGAGCAGTACTTC
CASSQAGPGGEQYF
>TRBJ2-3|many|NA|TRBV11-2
TGTGCCAGCAGCTTAGATCGGGATACGCAGTATTTT
CASSLDRDTQYF
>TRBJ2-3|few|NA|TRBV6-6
TGTGCCAGCACTCGGCCGACGAACACAGATACGCAGTATTTT
CASTRPTNTDTQYF
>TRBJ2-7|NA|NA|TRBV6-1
TGTGCCAGCAGAGAAAACAGGGTTGAGCAGTACTTC
CASRENRVEQYF
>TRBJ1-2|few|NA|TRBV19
TGTGCCAGTAGTAGTAACACCTTCTATGGCTACACCTTC
CASSSNTFYGYTF
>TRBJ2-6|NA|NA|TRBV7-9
TGTGCCAGCAGCTTAGATACTAGCTCTGGGGCCAACGTCCTGACTTTC
CASSLDTSSGANVLTF
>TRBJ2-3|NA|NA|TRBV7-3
TGTGCCAGCAGCTTAACCGGGAGCACTCCTAGCACAGATACGCAGTATTTT
CASSLTGSTPSTDTQYF
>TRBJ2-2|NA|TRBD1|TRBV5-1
TGCGCCAGCAGCAACGGACAGGACGACACCGGGGAGCTGTTTTTT
CASSNGQDDTGELFF
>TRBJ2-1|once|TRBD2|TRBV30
TGTGCCTGGACCGGGACTAGGAGGATCAATGAGCAGTTCTTC
CAWTGTRRINEQFF
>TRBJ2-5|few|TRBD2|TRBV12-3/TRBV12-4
TGTGCCAGCACCACGGACAGATTCCTTCCGGGACTAGCGGGAGCAGGATTAGAGACCCAGTACTTC
CASTTDRFLPGLAGAGLETQYF
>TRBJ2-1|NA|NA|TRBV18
TGTGCCAGCTCACCACCGGGTCAGAACCACAATGAGCAGTTCTTC
CASSPPGQNHNEQFF
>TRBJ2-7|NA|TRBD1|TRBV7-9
TGTGCCAGCAGCTTCGGACAGGGGGCGGGAAACGAGCAGTACTTC
CASSFGQGAGNEQYF
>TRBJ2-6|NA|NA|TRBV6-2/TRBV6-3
TGTGCCAGCAACCCGGTAGCGGCCTCTGGGGCCAACGTCCTGACTTTC
CASNPVAASGANVLTF
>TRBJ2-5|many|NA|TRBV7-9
TGTGCCAGCAGCTTAGGTTACAGGGAGCACCAAGAGACCCAGTACTTC
CASSLGYREHQETQYF
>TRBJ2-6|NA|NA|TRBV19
TGTGCCAGTAACCTCTCTGGGGCCAACGTCCTGACTTTC
CASNLSGANVLTF
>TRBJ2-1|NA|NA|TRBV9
TGTGCCAGCAGCCCCCTGGGAATCCGTGGCAATGAGCAGTTCTTC
CASSPLGIRGNEQFF
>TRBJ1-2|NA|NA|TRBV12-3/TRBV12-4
TGTGCCAGCAGCCTCACAGGAATAGCTAACTATGGCTACACCTTC
CASSLTGIANYGYTF
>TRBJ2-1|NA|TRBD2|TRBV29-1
TGCAGCTCGAGTAATAGCGGGTACTCCTACAATGAGCAGTTCTTC
CSSSNSGYSYNEQFF
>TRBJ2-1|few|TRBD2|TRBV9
TGTGCCAGCAGCGTAGGGCCTAGCGGGGTATACAATGAGCAGTTCTTC
CASSVGPSGVYNEQFF
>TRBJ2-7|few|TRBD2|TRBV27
TGTGCCAGCAGTTTAATGGCTAGCGGGACCCACGAGCAGTACTTC
CASSLMASGTHEQYF
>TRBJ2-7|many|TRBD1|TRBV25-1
TGTGCCAGCAGTGAATTGGGCGGGACAGGGTCCTACGAGCAGTACTTC
CASSELGGTGSYEQYF
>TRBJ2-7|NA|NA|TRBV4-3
TGCGCCAGCAGCCAAGATGTCCAAGGGTACGAGCAGTACTTC
CASSQDVQGYEQYF
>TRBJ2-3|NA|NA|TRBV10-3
TGTGCCATCAGTGGCAATAAGGATACGCAGTATTTT
CAISGNKDTQYF
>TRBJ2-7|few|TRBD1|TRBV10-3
TGTGCCATCAGTCGGGACAGGGACAGAGAGCAGTACTTC
CAISRDRDREQYF
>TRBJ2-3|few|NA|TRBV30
TGTGCCTGGAACCGGGAGTTCCCAGATACGCAGTATTTT
CAWNREFPDTQYF